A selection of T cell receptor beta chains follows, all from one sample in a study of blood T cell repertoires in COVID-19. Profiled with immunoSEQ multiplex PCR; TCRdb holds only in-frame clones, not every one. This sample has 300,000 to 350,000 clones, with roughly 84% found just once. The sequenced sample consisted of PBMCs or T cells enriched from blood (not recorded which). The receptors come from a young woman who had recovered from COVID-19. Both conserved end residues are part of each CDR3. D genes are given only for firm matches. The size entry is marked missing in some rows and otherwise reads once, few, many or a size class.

cdr3_nt: TGTGCCTCCAGCGGCTCGGAGGGGGCCAACGTCCTGACTTTC; cdr3_aa: CASSGSEGANVLTF; d_call: .; v_call: TRBV2; j_call: TRBJ2-6; clone_size: .
cdr3_nt: TGTGCCAGCAGCTTAGCGCGACTAGCGTCCTACGAGCAGTACTTC; cdr3_aa: CASSLARLASYEQYF; d_call: TRBD2; v_call: TRBV7-8; j_call: TRBJ2-7; clone_size: .
cdr3_nt: TGTGCCAGCACCCCCCCCCTGGGCCATGGCGGGGGGGCCGGAAAGACCCAGTACTTC; cdr3_aa: CASTPPLGHGGGAGKTQYF; d_call: TRBD2; v_call: TRBV28; j_call: TRBJ2-5; clone_size: .
cdr3_nt: TGTGCCAGCAGCTTACGAACGGACAGGGACCACGAGCAGTACTTC; cdr3_aa: CASSLRTDRDHEQYF; d_call: TRBD1; v_call: TRBV7-9; j_call: TRBJ2-7; clone_size: .
cdr3_nt: TGTGCCAGCAGTTACTCGCAGGTTATGGGGGGCAATGAGCAGTTCTTC; cdr3_aa: CASSYSQVMGGNEQFF; d_call: .; v_call: TRBV6-2/TRBV6-3; j_call: TRBJ2-1; clone_size: .
cdr3_nt: TGTGCCAGCTCACCCGGGGACAGGGGCCGCTACGAGCAGTACTTC; cdr3_aa: CASSPGDRGRYEQYF; d_call: TRBD1; v_call: TRBV18; j_call: TRBJ2-7; clone_size: once
cdr3_nt: TGTGCCAGCAGTTCCCAGGGACAGCTACTCACAGATACGCAGTATTTT; cdr3_aa: CASSSQGQLLTDTQYF; d_call: TRBD1; v_call: TRBV6-6; j_call: TRBJ2-3; clone_size: .
cdr3_nt: TGCGCCAGCAGCTTGGGGGGCCAAGGGAGGTTCGGCCCTGAAGCTTTCTTT; cdr3_aa: CASSLGGQGRFGPEAFF; d_call: .; v_call: TRBV5-1; j_call: TRBJ1-1; clone_size: .
cdr3_nt: TGTGCCAGCAGCCCGCCCGGGATATTAACCTACGAGCAGTACTTC; cdr3_aa: CASSPPGILTYEQYF; d_call: .; v_call: TRBV3-1/TRBV3-2; j_call: TRBJ2-7; clone_size: .
cdr3_nt: TGTGCCGTCCGGGACAGGGACCAAGATACGCAGTATTTT; cdr3_aa: CAVRDRDQDTQYF; d_call: TRBD1; v_call: TRBV10-3; j_call: TRBJ2-3; clone_size: .
cdr3_nt: TGTGCCAGCAGTGAGGGACCAGGGAGGGATACGCAGTATTTT; cdr3_aa: CASSEGPGRDTQYF; d_call: .; v_call: TRBV6-4; j_call: TRBJ2-3; clone_size: .
cdr3_nt: TGTGCCAGCAGCCTGGGGCATGGCTCTGGAAACACCATATATTTT; cdr3_aa: CASSLGHGSGNTIYF; d_call: .; v_call: TRBV14; j_call: TRBJ1-3; clone_size: .
cdr3_nt: TGTGCCAGCAGGATGATGACAGGGGGCTACGAGCAGTACTTC; cdr3_aa: CASRMMTGGYEQYF; d_call: TRBD1; v_call: TRBV6-5; j_call: TRBJ2-7; clone_size: .
cdr3_nt: TGCAGCGGACTAGCGGGGGAAGAGACCCAGTACTTC; cdr3_aa: CSGLAGEETQYF; d_call: TRBD2; v_call: TRBV29-1; j_call: TRBJ2-5; clone_size: .
cdr3_nt: TGTGCCAGCAGCCGCCTGAACGGACAGGGCGGTGGGGAGCAGTTCTTC; cdr3_aa: CASSRLNGQGGGEQFF; d_call: TRBD1; v_call: TRBV14; j_call: TRBJ2-1; clone_size: .
cdr3_nt: TGTGCCAGCAGCCCCACCGGGACTAGCGGGGGTGGGGTTGAGACCCAGTACTTC; cdr3_aa: CASSPTGTSGGGVETQYF; d_call: TRBD2; v_call: TRBV7-2; j_call: TRBJ2-5; clone_size: .
cdr3_nt: TGTGCCAGCAGCTTAGCGGACAGGGGAGATGAAAAACTGTTTTTT; cdr3_aa: CASSLADRGDEKLFF; d_call: TRBD1; v_call: TRBV7-9; j_call: TRBJ1-4; clone_size: few
cdr3_nt: TGTGCCAGCAGTTTATTGGGCATCGTCACTGAAGCTTTCTTT; cdr3_aa: CASSLLGIVTEAFF; d_call: .; v_call: TRBV27; j_call: TRBJ1-1; clone_size: .
cdr3_nt: TGTGCCAGCAGTTCCAGACATGCCGCAACGACTGAAGCTTTCTTT; cdr3_aa: CASSSRHAATTEAFF; d_call: .; v_call: TRBV28; j_call: TRBJ1-1; clone_size: once
cdr3_nt: TGTGCCAGCAGTTTAAAGGGGTCACCCCTCCACTTT; cdr3_aa: CASSLKGSPLHF; d_call: .; v_call: TRBV12-3/TRBV12-4; j_call: TRBJ1-6; clone_size: .
cdr3_nt: TGTGCCAGCAGCTTAGCAGGCCAGGGGGCTAGAGGTGGCTACACCTTC; cdr3_aa: CASSLAGQGARGGYTF; d_call: TRBD1; v_call: TRBV7-8; j_call: TRBJ1-2; clone_size: .
cdr3_nt: TGCGCCAGCAGTGAGGGACATCGAGGGGGTTTCTACGAGCAGTACTTC; cdr3_aa: CASSEGHRGGFYEQYF; d_call: .; v_call: TRBV10-1; j_call: TRBJ2-7; clone_size: few
cdr3_nt: TGTGCCAGCAGCAAACCCGGGACAGCCCCAAAGGGAAACACCATATATTTT; cdr3_aa: CASSKPGTAPKGNTIYF; d_call: .; v_call: TRBV21-1; j_call: TRBJ1-3; clone_size: .
cdr3_nt: TGCGCCAGCAGCCAAGTTGGGAGCTCTGGAAACACCATATATTTT; cdr3_aa: CASSQVGSSGNTIYF; d_call: .; v_call: TRBV4-1; j_call: TRBJ1-3; clone_size: .
cdr3_nt: TGTGCCAGCAGTGCGGGACTAGCGGGCAACACCGGGGAGCTGTTTTTT; cdr3_aa: CASSAGLAGNTGELFF; d_call: TRBD2; v_call: TRBV27; j_call: TRBJ2-2; clone_size: .
cdr3_nt: TGTGCCAGCAGTGAAATCGGCCAGGCCATCTCTGGAAACACCATATATTTT; cdr3_aa: CASSEIGQAISGNTIYF; d_call: .; v_call: TRBV6-1; j_call: TRBJ1-3; clone_size: .
cdr3_nt: TGCGCCAGCAGCCTTGGAGTGGCGGGACCCCGTAGCTCCTATAATTCACCCCTCCACTTT; cdr3_aa: CASSLGVAGPRSSYNSPLHF; d_call: .; v_call: TRBV4-1; j_call: TRBJ1-6; clone_size: .
cdr3_nt: TGTGCCAGCTCACCAGACTTCACAGATACGCAGTATTTT; cdr3_aa: CASSPDFTDTQYF; d_call: .; v_call: TRBV18; j_call: TRBJ2-3; clone_size: .
cdr3_nt: TGTGCCAGCAGCCAGACAGGGGTTAATCAGCCCCAGCATTTT; cdr3_aa: CASSQTGVNQPQHF; d_call: TRBD1; v_call: TRBV7-8; j_call: TRBJ1-5; clone_size: many
cdr3_nt: TGTGCCAGCAGTTTGCGAGGGATCGGAAACTACGAGCAGTACTTC; cdr3_aa: CASSLRGIGNYEQYF; d_call: .; v_call: TRBV28; j_call: TRBJ2-7; clone_size: .
cdr3_nt: TGTGCCAGTAGTAGTGTTGGCGGAACTGAAGCTTTCTTT; cdr3_aa: CASSSVGGTEAFF; d_call: .; v_call: TRBV19; j_call: TRBJ1-1; clone_size: .
cdr3_nt: TGTGCCAGCAGTTTATCAGCGGGGGAGCAAGAGACCCAGTACTTC; cdr3_aa: CASSLSAGEQETQYF; d_call: TRBD2; v_call: TRBV28; j_call: TRBJ2-5; clone_size: .
cdr3_nt: TGTGCCAGCAGCTCGACCGGGACAGGGATAGAGACCCAGTACTTC; cdr3_aa: CASSSTGTGIETQYF; d_call: TRBD1; v_call: TRBV11-3; j_call: TRBJ2-5; clone_size: .
cdr3_nt: TGTGCCAGTAGTCGGTCCTCAGGCGGGGAAGGGGGCTACACCTTC; cdr3_aa: CASSRSSGGEGGYTF; d_call: .; v_call: TRBV19; j_call: TRBJ1-2; clone_size: .
cdr3_nt: TGTGCCAGCAGCGTAGCAAAGCCCGGGACAGCCTTCTCTGGGGCCAACGTCCTGACTTTC; cdr3_aa: CASSVAKPGTAFSGANVLTF; d_call: TRBD1; v_call: TRBV9; j_call: TRBJ2-6; clone_size: .
cdr3_nt: TGTGCCAGCAGTTTATCGAATTCGGGCACCGGGGAGCTGTTTTTT; cdr3_aa: CASSLSNSGTGELFF; d_call: .; v_call: TRBV27; j_call: TRBJ2-2; clone_size: .